This T cell receptor beta chain was observed in a study of cytomegalovirus exposure and HLA in healthy donors. Study-level results: Specificity for CMV antigens was confirmed in vitro for a few of the CMV-associated chains.

Repertoires were generated with immunoSEQ multiplex PCR, while TCRdb's copy carries only in-frame clones and drops some. This sample has 90,000 to 140,000 clones, with 70% to 90% found just once. Per the germline V gene, CDR1 is LGHNA and CDR2 is YNFKEQ. J gave up 0 bases and V 3 bases, and 1 base lay outside the gene matches. The CDR3 spans 14 residues. Remarks on this clone: Its matching antigen is unknown.

V gene TRBV4-2 combines with J gene TRBJ1-1; 7 nucleotides agree with TRBD1. The origin of this receptor is a woman aged 18-35 years in good health and CMV-seropositive. Material: PBMCs. The CDR3 loop is CASSQDRMNTEAFF. CDR3 nucleotides: TGTGCCAGCAGCCAGGACAGGATGAACACTGAAGCTTTCTTT.